This T cell receptor (beta chain) stems from a study of neurological immune-mediated disorders. General study results and limits: The study found the most TCR clonal expansion in HTLV-1-associated myelopathy and the least in multiple sclerosis, below healthy controls. Across subjects, expanded clones had no CDR3 amino acid sequences in common, pointing to private repertoires in all groups.

cDNA synthesis was performed by 5'RACE with 10-nucleotide random UMIs. Over 190 million TCR-beta sequences from 15-18 subjects came out of each sequencing run. MiXCR was run by TCRdb on the 5' RACE reads, yielding one entry per CDR3 protein. The sample yields around 16,000 distinct CDR3 sequences, less than 25% seen once. The CDR3 runs 13 residues. V was pared by 5 bases and J by 1 base, with 11 bases between. Germline values: CDR1 DFQATT, CDR2 SNEGSKA (reference sequence). In its sample, this clonotype was seen many times. The antigen remains undetermined. The sequence came from a middle-aged man in good health. The sequencing input was PBMCs. V is TRBV20-1 and J is TRBJ1-1; D might be TRBD1 (5 bases). CDR3: CSAPYQGNTEAFF. DNA of the CDR3: TGCAGTGCTCCCTACCAGGGGAACACTGAAGCTTTCTTT.